These T cell receptor beta chains were read from a single sample in a study of blood T cell repertoires in COVID-19. Here immunoSEQ multiplex PCR was the method, and the copy in TCRdb shows in-frame clones only, minus some. This table holds roughly 200,000 clones, about 83% found once. Sequencing input: PBMCs or T cells enriched from blood (not recorded which). The receptors were sampled from a man aged 40-50 years with acute COVID-19. CDR3s include the opening cysteine and the closing phenylalanine or tryptophan. The D gene is left open where the match is weak. Part of the rows lack a size; the others show once, few, many or a class for expanded clones.

clone_size: .; j_call: TRBJ1-1; d_call: .; v_call: TRBV3-1/TRBV3-2; cdr3_nt: TGTGCCAGCAGCACGCGACAGGAGAACACTGAAGCTTTCTTT; cdr3_aa: CASSTRQENTEAFF
clone_size: .; j_call: TRBJ1-2; d_call: .; v_call: TRBV5-1; cdr3_nt: TGCGCCAGCAGCTTGGTCCCTGCCGGGACAAGGACCTTCCCCTATGGCTACACCTTC; cdr3_aa: CASSLVPAGTRTFPYGYTF
clone_size: .; j_call: TRBJ2-7; d_call: .; v_call: TRBV3-1/TRBV3-2; cdr3_nt: TGTGCCAGCAGCCATCACCTTGACCCTCCCAGGCTGCAGTACTTC; cdr3_aa: CASSHHLDPPRLQYF
clone_size: .; j_call: TRBJ2-7; d_call: TRBD1; v_call: TRBV5-5; cdr3_nt: TGTGCCGGAGGCAGGGGGCCTTACGAGCAGTACTTC; cdr3_aa: CAGGRGPYEQYF
clone_size: .; j_call: TRBJ1-4; d_call: .; v_call: TRBV6-5; cdr3_nt: TGTGCCAGCAGTCGGACAGCTCTTAATGAAAAACTGTTTTTT; cdr3_aa: CASSRTALNEKLFF
clone_size: .; j_call: TRBJ1-5; d_call: .; v_call: TRBV27; cdr3_nt: TGTGCCAGCAGTTTATACTCTTGGCAGCCCCAGCATTTT; cdr3_aa: CASSLYSWQPQHF
clone_size: once; j_call: TRBJ1-2; d_call: .; v_call: TRBV18; cdr3_nt: TGTGCCAGCTCACCTGGGGGCCGGTTGTATGGCTACACCTTC; cdr3_aa: CASSPGGRLYGYTF
clone_size: .; j_call: TRBJ1-2; d_call: TRBD1; v_call: TRBV27; cdr3_nt: TGTGCCAGCAGTGCCTACAGGGGAGATGGCTACACCTTC; cdr3_aa: CASSAYRGDGYTF
clone_size: .; j_call: TRBJ2-3; d_call: TRBD2; v_call: TRBV5-1; cdr3_nt: TGCGCCAGCAGCGACCTTTGGAGCGGGAGGCCAGATACGCAGTATTTT; cdr3_aa: CASSDLWSGRPDTQYF
clone_size: .; j_call: TRBJ1-2; d_call: .; v_call: TRBV4-3; cdr3_nt: TGCGCCAGCAGCCAAGACAGCGCGGGCGGCTACACCTTC; cdr3_aa: CASSQDSAGGYTF
clone_size: .; j_call: TRBJ1-6; d_call: .; v_call: TRBV27; cdr3_nt: TGTGCCAGCAGTTTTTGGGACATGGGTAGTTCACCCCTCCACTTT; cdr3_aa: CASSFWDMGSSPLHF
clone_size: .; j_call: TRBJ2-2; d_call: .; v_call: TRBV28; cdr3_nt: TGTGCCAGCAGTACATCAGGGTTGCCCGGGGAGCTGTTTTTT; cdr3_aa: CASSTSGLPGELFF
clone_size: .; j_call: TRBJ2-3; d_call: .; v_call: TRBV5-1; cdr3_nt: TGCGCCAGCAGCATAGGGACAGCGGGAGATACGCAGTATTTT; cdr3_aa: CASSIGTAGDTQYF
clone_size: .; j_call: TRBJ2-7; d_call: .; v_call: TRBV10-1; cdr3_nt: TGCGCCAGCAGTGAGTATATCCCTGCCTACGAGCAGTACTTC; cdr3_aa: CASSEYIPAYEQYF
clone_size: .; j_call: TRBJ2-7; d_call: TRBD1; v_call: TRBV11-2; cdr3_nt: TGTGCCAGCAGCTTGTATGGGACAGGGGGTATCTCCACAGGCTTC; cdr3_aa: CASSLYGTGGISTGF
clone_size: .; j_call: TRBJ2-5; d_call: TRBD2; v_call: TRBV4-1; cdr3_nt: TGCGCCAGCAGCCAAGACCCCCTACTGATAGCGGGGGCGAAAGAGACCCAGTACTTC; cdr3_aa: CASSQDPLLIAGAKETQYF
clone_size: .; j_call: TRBJ2-1; d_call: TRBD2; v_call: TRBV7-9; cdr3_nt: TGTGCCAGCAGCTATAGCGGGAGTAGGAATGAGCAGTTCTTC; cdr3_aa: CASSYSGSRNEQFF
clone_size: .; j_call: TRBJ2-1; d_call: .; v_call: TRBV28; cdr3_nt: TGTGCCAGCAGTTTAAGGGGGGGCTCCTACAATGAGCAGTTCTTC; cdr3_aa: CASSLRGGSYNEQFF
clone_size: .; j_call: TRBJ2-5; d_call: .; v_call: TRBV19; cdr3_nt: TGTGCCAGTAGTATTGGGCACCGCGAGACCCAGTACTTC; cdr3_aa: CASSIGHRETQYF
clone_size: .; j_call: TRBJ1-4; d_call: .; v_call: TRBV25-1; cdr3_nt: TGTGCCAGCAGTGAATTACAGGGAACTAATGAAAAACTGTTTTTT; cdr3_aa: CASSELQGTNEKLFF